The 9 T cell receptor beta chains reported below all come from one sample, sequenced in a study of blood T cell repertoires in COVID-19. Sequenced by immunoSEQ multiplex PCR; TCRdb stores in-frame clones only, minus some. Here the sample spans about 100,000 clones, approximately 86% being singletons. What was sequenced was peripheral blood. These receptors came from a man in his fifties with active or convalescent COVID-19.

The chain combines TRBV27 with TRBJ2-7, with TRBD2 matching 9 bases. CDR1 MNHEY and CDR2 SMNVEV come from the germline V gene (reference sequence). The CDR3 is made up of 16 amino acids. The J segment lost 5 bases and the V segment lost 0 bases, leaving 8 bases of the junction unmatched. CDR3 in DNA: TGTGCCAGCAGTTTATCTAGCGGGAGCATCCACAACGAGCAGTACTTC. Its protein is CASSLSSGSIHNEQYF.

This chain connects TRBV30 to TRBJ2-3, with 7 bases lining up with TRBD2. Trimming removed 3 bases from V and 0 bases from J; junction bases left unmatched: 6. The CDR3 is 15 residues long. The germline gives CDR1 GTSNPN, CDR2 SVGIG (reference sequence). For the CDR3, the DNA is TGTGCCTGGAGCCAGGGAGGGCCTAGCACAGATACGCAGTATTTT. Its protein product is CAWSQGGPSTDTQYF.

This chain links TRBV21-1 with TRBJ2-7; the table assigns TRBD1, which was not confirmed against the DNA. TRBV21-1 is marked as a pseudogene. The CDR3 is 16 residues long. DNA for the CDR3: TGTGCCAGCAGCACCAGGGACAGCCACCGCCAAAACGAGCAGTACTTC. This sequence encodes CASSTRDSHRQNEQYF.

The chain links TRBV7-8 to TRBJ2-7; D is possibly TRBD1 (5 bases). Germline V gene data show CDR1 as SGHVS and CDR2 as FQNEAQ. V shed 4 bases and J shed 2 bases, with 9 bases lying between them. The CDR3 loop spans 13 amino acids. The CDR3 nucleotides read TGTGCCAGCAGCTATGGACATACCTACGAGCAGTACTTC. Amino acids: CASSYGHTYEQYF.

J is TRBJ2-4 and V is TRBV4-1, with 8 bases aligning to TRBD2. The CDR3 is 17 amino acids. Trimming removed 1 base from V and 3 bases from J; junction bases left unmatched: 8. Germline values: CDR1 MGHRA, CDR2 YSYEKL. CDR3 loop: CASSQGRTLAGKNIQYF. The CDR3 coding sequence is TGCGCCAGCAGCCAAGGAAGGACGCTAGCGGGCAAAAACATTCAGTACTTC.

In nucleotides, the CDR3 is TGCGCCAGGCTCGGTAACTATGGCTACACCTTC. This codes for CARLGNYGYTF. The chain links TRBV23-1 to TRBJ1-2, with D unresolved. TRBV23-1 is reported as an ORF; its role is uncertain. The CDR3 has 11 residues. The ends were cut back, 9 bases at V and 1 base at J, with 6 bases in the middle.

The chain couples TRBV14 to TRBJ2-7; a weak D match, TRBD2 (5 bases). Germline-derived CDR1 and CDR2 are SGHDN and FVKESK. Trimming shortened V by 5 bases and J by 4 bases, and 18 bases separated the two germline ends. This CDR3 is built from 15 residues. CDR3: CASSAKTSSSYEQYF. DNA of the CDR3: TGTGCCAGCAGCGCGAAAACTAGTTCCTCTTACGAGCAGTACTTC.

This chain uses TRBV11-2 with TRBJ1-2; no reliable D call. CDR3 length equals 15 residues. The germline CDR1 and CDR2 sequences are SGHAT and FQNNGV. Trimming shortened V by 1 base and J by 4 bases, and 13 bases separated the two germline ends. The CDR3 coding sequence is TGTGCCAGCAGCTTAGGGCTCGCCAGCGTCTATGGCTACACCTTC. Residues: CASSLGLASVYGYTF.

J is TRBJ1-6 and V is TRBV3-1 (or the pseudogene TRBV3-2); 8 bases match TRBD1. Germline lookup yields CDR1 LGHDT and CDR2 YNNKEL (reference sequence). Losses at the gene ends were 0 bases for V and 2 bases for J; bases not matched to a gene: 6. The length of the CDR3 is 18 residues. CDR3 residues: CASSQENRGSTYNSPLHF. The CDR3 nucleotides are TGTGCCAGCAGCCAAGAGAACAGGGGGTCGACCTATAATTCACCCCTCCACTTT.